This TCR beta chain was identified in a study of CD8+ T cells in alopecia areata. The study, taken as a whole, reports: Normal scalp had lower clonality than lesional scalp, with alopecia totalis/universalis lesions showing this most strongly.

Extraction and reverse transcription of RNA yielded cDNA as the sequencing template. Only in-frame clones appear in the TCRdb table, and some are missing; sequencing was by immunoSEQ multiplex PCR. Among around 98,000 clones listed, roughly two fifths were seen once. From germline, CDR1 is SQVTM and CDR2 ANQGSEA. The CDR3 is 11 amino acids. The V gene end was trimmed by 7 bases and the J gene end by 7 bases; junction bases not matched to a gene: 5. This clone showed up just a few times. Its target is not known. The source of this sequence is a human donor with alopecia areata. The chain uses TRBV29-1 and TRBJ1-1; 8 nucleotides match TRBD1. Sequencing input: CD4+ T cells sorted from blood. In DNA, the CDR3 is TGCAGCGCCGATGACAGGGGTGAAGCTTTCTTT. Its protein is CSADDRGEAFF.